The T cell receptor beta chain under discussion was sequenced for a study of human T cells and chemical hapten exposure. Study-wide background: It was small differences in pooled library volume that mainly caused per-sample TCR yields to vary.

Time point described: pre-sensitization, week 0. This sample's treatment: therapeutic diphenylcyclopropenone sensitization with weekly scalp DPC. The length of the CDR3 is 13 residues. Germline V lookup: CDR1 KGHDR, CDR2 SFDVKD. After removal of 9 bases from V and 3 bases from J, the junction contained 2 bases not matched to a gene. This clonotype was seen more than once but under ten times. As processed by the authors: Counting gave a median of approximately 97,000 TCRs per sample, with values ranging from about 23,224 to 700,000. TCRdb redid the calling of the RACE reads with MiXCR, one entry per CDR3 protein. The V and J calls were not made by the authors but by TCRdb's processing. Of under 200,000 distinct CDR3 sequences listed, around 30% were seen once; the top ten hold just under 3%.

The sequence was obtained from a woman aged 25-40 years with alopecia areata. Some clones in this sample may be carry-over from other donors' samples. This sequence joins TRBV24-1 and TRBJ2-3; 10 nucleotides match TRBD1. The sample consisted of whole blood, taken in connection with sensitization to the hapten diphenylcyclopropenone (DPC). The DNA for the CDR3 is TGTGCCACCGGGACAGGGGTGACAGATACGCAGTATTTT. Translating gives CATGTGVTDTQYF.